The 32 T cell receptor beta chains reported below all come from one sample, sequenced in a study of cytomegalovirus exposure and HLA in healthy donors. Vbeta (60) and Jbeta (13) primers were used in the PCR. Sequencing used immunoSEQ multiplex PCR; TCRdb keeps in-frame clones, though not all of them. The sample totals approximately 140,000 clones. What was sequenced was PBMCs. These receptors originate from a woman aged 35 to 49 in good health and CMV-seronegative.

V gene TRBV19 combines with J gene TRBJ2-7, with 8 bases that match TRBD1. V lost 4 bases and J lost 5; bases outside the gene matches: 7. Germline-derived CDR1 and CDR2 are LNHDA and SQIVND (reference sequence). CDR3 size: 14 residues. The DNA for the CDR3 is TGTGCCAGTAGTAGGACAGGGAGTCTGGACGAGCAGTACTTC. Amino acid sequence: CASSRTGSLDEQYF.

The chain links TRBV29-1 to TRBJ1-1; no clear D gene. The germline gives CDR1 SQVTM, CDR2 ANQGSEA. There are 12 residues in the CDR3. V was trimmed by 3 bases and J by 8 bases, leaving 13 bases between them. In DNA form, the CDR3 reads TGCAGCGTTGATCGGGGTCGCGCCGAAGCTTTCTTT. This codes for CSVDRGRAEAFF.

The rearrangement links TRBV9 to TRBJ2-5, with D maybe TRBD2 (5 bases). The J call may be mistaken, given a closer DNA end match to TRBJ2-7. This CDR3 has 13 amino acids. The V gene's germline CDR1 is SGDLS and CDR2 YYNGEE. The CDR3 spells CASSSRLADEQYF. Written as DNA, the CDR3 is TGTGCCAGCAGCTCCCGCCTAGCTGACGAGCAGTACTTC.

Concerning this clone: The same CDR3 can be traced to other DNA sequences in this sample. The chain has TRBV5-6 and TRBJ2-3; 7 bases line up with TRBD2. Germline V gene lookup returns CDR1 SGHDT and CDR2 YYEEEE. The CDR3 is made up of 12 amino acids. The junction had 3 bases not matched to a gene; V was cut back by 4 bases and J by 7 bases. As DNA, the CDR3 is TGTGCCAGCAGCCCGGGGGGAAATACGCAGTATTTT. It codes for CASSPGGNTQYF.

Points on this clone: In the same sample, other DNA sequences code for this CDR3. V is TRBV7-3 and J is TRBJ2-7, with a tentative D call TRBD1 (6 bases). The germline V gene has CDR1 SGHTA and CDR2 FQGTGA. V shed 3 bases and J shed 0 bases, with 9 bases lying between them. The CDR3 is 14 residues long. The CDR3 protein is CASSFQGYSYEQYF. The CDR3 DNA reads as TGTGCCAGCAGCTTCCAGGGGTACTCCTACGAGCAGTACTTC.

V gene TRBV10-3 combines with J gene TRBJ2-2; D is perhaps TRBD2 (5 bases). The CDR3 is 15 amino acids. The V end lost 5 bases, the J end lost 4 bases, and 14 bases lay between the germline ends. CDR1 is ENHRY and CDR2 is SYGVKD in the germline V gene. CDR3 residues: CAISREGGGTGELFF. The CDR3 nucleotides read TGTGCCATCAGTCGAGAAGGAGGTGGCACCGGGGAGCTGTTTTTT.

This sequence joins TRBV2 and TRBJ1-1; D is unclear. V shed 6 bases and J shed 5 bases, with 16 bases lying between them. CDR1 SNHLY and CDR2 FYNNEI come from the germline V gene. The CDR3 sequence is 14 residues long. CDR3 region: CASRLMGTGTEAFF. The DNA of the CDR3 is TGTGCCAGCAGGTTAATGGGCACGGGAACTGAAGCTTTCTTT. Variable domain in full (rest from reference TRBV2 and TRBJ1-1): EPEVTQTPSHQVTQMGQEVILRCVPISNHLYFYWYRQILGQKVEFLVSFYNNEISEKSEIFDDQFSVERPDGSNFTLKIRSTKLEDSAMYFCASRLMGTGTEAFFGQGTRLTVV.

This chain uses TRBV19 with TRBJ2-7; D unresolved. The CDR3 runs 14 residues. Germline-derived CDR1 and CDR2 are LNHDA and SQIVND (reference sequence). Trimming took off 5 bases at V and 0 bases at J, with 11 bases between the two ends. CDR3 DNA sequence: TGTGCCAGTAGTCTCGCCGCTAGCTCCTACGAGCAGTACTTC. This encodes CASSLAASSYEQYF. The full variable domain, rest sourced from reference TRBV19 and TRBJ2-7, is DGGITQSPKYLFRKEGQNVTLSCEQNLNHDAMYWYRQDPGQGLRLIYYSQIVNDFQKGDIAEGYSVSREKKESFPLTVTSAQKNPTAFYLCASSLAASSYEQYFGPGTRLTVT.

V gene TRBV29-1 combines with J gene TRBJ2-3; 7 bases are a match to TRBD1. The CDR3 runs 14 residues. Germline lookup yields CDR1 SQVTM and CDR2 ANQGSEA. Trimming took 5 bases from V and 5 from J; bases not matched to a gene: 10. CDR3 protein: CSVSPGTDIDTQYF. As DNA, the CDR3 is TGCAGCGTTTCTCCCGGGACAGATATAGATACGCAGTATTTT.

The J gene is TRBJ2-5, the V gene TRBV4-3; tentative D call: TRBD1 (6 bases). The V gene lost 0 bases and the J gene lost 2 bases, with 16 bases spanning the gap. The V gene's germline CDR1 is LGHNA and CDR2 YSLEER. There are 17 residues in the CDR3. DNA for the CDR3: TGCGCCAGCAGCCAAGATCAACACAGGGCGACTCAAGAGACCCAGTACTTC. Translation: CASSQDQHRATQETQYF.

V usage is TRBV5-1 and J usage is TRBJ1-1; no definite D call. This CDR3 contains 14 residues. Deletions cut 0 bases from V and 3 bases from J, with 9 bases between. CDR1 is SGHRS, CDR2 YFSETQ, per germline. CDR3 DNA: TGCGCCAGCAGCTTGGTAACGAGGGACACTGAAGCTTTCTTT. Translated, it gives CASSLVTRDTEAFF.

The rearrangement joins TRBV4-1 to TRBJ1-1; tentatively, D is TRBD1 (6 bases). Trimming pared 6 bases from V and 0 bases from J, leaving 14 bases between. Germline V CDR1 and CDR2: MGHRA, YSYEKL. This CDR3 has 15 amino acids. The DNA for the CDR3 is TGCGCCAGCAGACATAATACAGGGTTGAACACTGAAGCTTTCTTT. Amino acids: CASRHNTGLNTEAFF.

DNA for the CDR3: TGTGCCAGCAGCTTAACGAGGACAAATCGGGATACGCAGTATTTT. This encodes CASSLTRTNRDTQYF. The rearrangement links TRBV7-3 to TRBJ2-3, with D perhaps TRBD1 (5 bases). Between the trimmed V and J ends, which lost 0 bases and 6 bases, there was a span of 13 bases. The CDR3 extends over 15 amino acids. Germline CDR1 SGHTA, CDR2 FQGTGA.

The genes are TRBV6-1 and TRBJ2-7; 12 bases are shared with TRBD2. CDR1 and CDR2 (germline): MNHNS, SASEGT. The CDR3 extends over 16 amino acids. Trimming cost V 3 bases and J 2 bases; bases outside gene matches: 5. CDR3 nucleotide sequence: TGTGCCAGCAGTGAGCGGACTAGCGGGGTTGCCTACGAGCAGTACTTC. Protein sequence: CASSERTSGVAYEQYF.

This rearrangement joins TRBV5-1 to TRBJ1-4; 9 bases map to TRBD1. The germline gives CDR1 SGHRS, CDR2 YFSETQ. This CDR3 has 16 residues. J lost 1 base, V lost 3 bases, and 4 bases had no gene match. This CDR3 reads CASSWTGVVTNEKLFF. The CDR3, as DNA: TGCGCCAGCAGCTGGACAGGGGTAGTAACTAATGAAAAACTGTTTTTT. The variable domain in full, completed from reference TRBV5-1 and TRBJ1-4, reads KAGVTQTPRYLIKTRGQQVTLSCSPISGHRSVSWYQQTPGQGLQFLFEYFSETQRNKGNFPGRFSGRQFSNSRSEMNVSTLELGDSALYLCASSWTGVVTNEKLFFGSGTQLSVL.

This chain connects TRBV7-9 to TRBJ2-2, with TRBD2 matching over 13 bases. V trimming: 5 bases; J trimming: 10 bases; junction bases outside the gene matches: 10. Germline-derived CDR1 and CDR2 are SEHNR and FQNEAQ (reference sequence). The CDR3 is 16 residues long. CDR3 DNA sequence: TGTGCCAGCAGCCCCTCACTAGCGGGGGGGCCGGAGGAGCTGTTTTTT. Amino acid sequence: CASSPSLAGGPEELFF.

The chain employs TRBV6-1 and TRBJ1-5; no clear D gene. There are 13 residues in the CDR3. Trimming took 3 bases from V and 12 from J, leaving 15 bases between them. Germline assignment: CDR1 MNHNS and CDR2 SASEGT. The CDR3 nucleotides read TGTGCCAGCAGTGACAGTCGCCAGGATAACCAGCATTTT. Amino acids: CASSDSRQDNQHF.

The CDR3 DNA is TGCGCCAGCAGCTTTGATAGCTCCTACGAGCAGTACGTC. Translation gives CASSFDSSYEQYV. The rearrangement joins TRBV5-1 to TRBJ2-7, with D hard to call. Deletions cut 2 bases from V and 0 bases from J, with 6 bases between. The CDR3 spans 13 residues. Germline loops: CDR1 SGHRS, CDR2 YFSETQ.

The chain uses TRBV4-2 and TRBJ2-3; 8 bases line up with TRBD2. This CDR3 region has 17 residues. The germline gives CDR1 LGHNA, CDR2 YNFKEQ. With V trimmed by 4 bases and J by 4 bases, 13 bases remained unmatched. CDR3 loop: CASSPKLAGTWADTQYF. Here the CDR3 DNA reads TGTGCCAGCAGCCCGAAGTTAGCGGGGACGTGGGCAGATACGCAGTATTTT.

The chain joins TRBV4-1 to TRBJ2-3; D might be TRBD1 (5 bases). CDR1 is MGHRA, CDR2 YSYEKL, per germline. With 1 base removed from V and 2 bases from J, the gap between germline ends came to 13 bases. This CDR3 is built from 16 residues. The CDR3 bases are TGCGCCAGCAGCCAAGGGAACCCAGGGCCCACAGATACGCAGTATTTT. Its protein is CASSQGNPGPTDTQYF.

The chain recombines TRBV6-6 with TRBJ1-4; 7 nucleotides line up with TRBD1. Germline trimming cut 2 bases from V and 7 bases from J; bases unmatched to any gene: 7. Germline lookup yields CDR1 MNHNY and CDR2 SVGAGI (reference sequence). The CDR3 length is 15 residues. CDR3 bases: TGTGCCAGCAGTTACGGTGAGGGGGCGCTTGAAAAACTGTTTTTT. Protein product: CASSYGEGALEKLFF.

The chain links TRBV28 to TRBJ1-3; D might be TRBD1 (5 bases). Trimming took 2 bases from V and 0 from J, leaving 8 bases between them. Per germline, CDR1 MDHEN and CDR2 SYDVKM. The CDR3 length is 15 residues. CDR3 coding DNA: TGTGCCAGCAGTTTAGGGGCCTACTCTGGAAACACCATATATTTT. Protein sequence: CASSLGAYSGNTIYF.

V usage is TRBV4-1 and J usage is TRBJ1-5, with a tentative D call TRBD1 (5 bases). The CDR3 spans 15 residues. With 1 base removed from V and 7 bases from J, the gap between germline ends came to 14 bases. Germline V gene lookup returns CDR1 MGHRA and CDR2 YSYEKL. Written as DNA, the CDR3 is TGCGCCAGCAGCCAAGGGCAGGGAATTGGACAGCCCCAGCATTTT. It specifies CASSQGQGIGQPQHF.

V gene TRBV28 combines with J gene TRBJ1-2; TRBD1 is a possible D gene (5 bases). Per germline, CDR1 MDHEN and CDR2 SYDVKM. This CDR3 is built from 16 residues. The V end was cut by 3 bases, the J end by 4 bases, with 18 bases between. CDR3 region: CASSFPGGPSPYGYTF. CDR3 nucleotide sequence: TGTGCCAGCAGTTTCCCGGGGGGACCCTCCCCCTATGGCTACACCTTC.

The chain combines TRBV27 with TRBJ1-2, with D maybe TRBD1 (5 bases). This CDR3 region has 11 residues. V was cut by 6 bases and J by 6 bases, with 8 bases left in between. CDR1 is MNHEY and CDR2 is SMNVEV in the germline V gene (reference sequence). In DNA form, the CDR3 reads TGTGCCAGCAGCCGGGGGGATGGCTACACCTTC. Its protein product is CASSRGDGYTF.

The chain recombines TRBV6-6 with TRBJ1-2; TRBD1 is a possible D gene (5 bases). There are 12 residues in the CDR3. The germline V gene has CDR1 MNHNY and CDR2 SVGAGI (reference sequence). Trimming pared 4 bases from V and 5 bases from J, leaving 8 bases between. Here the CDR3 DNA reads TGTGCCAGCAGTTCGGGGGGGTATGGCTACACCTTC. Translated, it gives CASSSGGYGYTF.

The chain combines TRBV9 with TRBJ2-1; 8 bases are shared with TRBD2. Germline loops: CDR1 SGDLS, CDR2 YYNGEE. Germline trimming cut 3 bases from V and 3 bases from J; bases unmatched to any gene: 8. The CDR3 is 16 residues long. DNA of the CDR3: TGTGCCAGCAGCGGATTTTGGACTAGCAACTACAATGAGCAGTTCTTC. Translating it yields CASSGFWTSNYNEQFF.

The V and J genes are TRBV7-9 and TRBJ2-1; D is perhaps TRBD2 (5 bases). CDR3 size: 16 residues. Trimming shortened V by 5 bases and J by 3 bases, and 17 bases separated the two germline ends. Germline-derived CDR1 and CDR2 are SEHNR and FQNEAQ (reference sequence). CDR3 region: CASSLEGLRNYNEQFF. The CDR3 DNA follows: TGTGCCAGCAGCCTCGAGGGCCTTCGAAACTACAATGAGCAGTTCTTC. Full variable domain (rest looked up from reference TRBV7-9 and TRBJ2-1): DTGVSQNPRHKITKRGQNVTFRCDPISEHNRLYWYRQTLGQGPEFLTYFQNEAQLEKSRLLSDRFSAERPKGSFSTLEIQRTEQGDSAMYLCASSLEGLRNYNEQFFGPGTRLTVL.

The chain combines TRBV18 with TRBJ1-2, with D maybe TRBD1 (5 bases). The CDR3 length is 13 residues. The V end lost 4 bases, the J end lost 10 bases, and 16 bases lay between the germline ends. Germline CDR1 KGHSH, CDR2 LQKENI. The CDR3 loop is CASSLTREQDYTF. For the CDR3, the DNA is TGTGCCAGCTCACTCACCCGAGAACAGGACTACACCTTC.

This sequence joins TRBV5-4 and TRBJ2-5, with 9 bases that match TRBD1. Per germline, CDR1 SGHNT and CDR2 YYREEE (reference sequence). CDR3 length: 14 amino acids. V was clipped by 5 bases and J by 2 bases; unmatched bases: 4. The CDR3 coding sequence is TGTGCCAGCAGTCCGGACAGGGGACAAGAGACCCAGTACTTC. Protein: CASSPDRGQETQYF.

The V gene is TRBV9, the J gene TRBJ2-3, with 7 bases aligning to TRBD1. This CDR3 comprises 16 residues. Germline V CDR1 and CDR2: SGDLS, YYNGEE. The ends lost 2 bases at V and 2 bases at J; junction bases unmatched: 8. The CDR3 reads CASSVGVTGTTDTQYF. The CDR3 bases are TGTGCCAGCAGCGTGGGGGTGACAGGGACCACAGATACGCAGTATTTT.

The gene calls are TRBV28 and TRBJ1-4, with 9 bases fitting TRBD1. Germline-derived CDR1 and CDR2 are MDHEN and SYDVKM. This CDR3 is 15 amino acids long. Trimming at V came to 5 bases and at J to 5 bases, leaving 6 bases not matched to a gene. The CDR3 loop is CASSPPGTGNEKLFF. CDR3 bases: TGTGCCAGCAGTCCCCCCGGGACAGGGAATGAAAAACTGTTTTTT.